The TCR beta chain described here comes from a study of breast tumors, draining lymph nodes, adjacent tissues. Study-wide results and limits: Data fit most tumor T cells coming from lymph node, expanding in tumor.

As concerns this clonotype: The antigen is unknown.

TCRdb called the multiplex PCR reads again in MiXCR, with one record for every CDR3 protein. This table has approximately 23,000 distinct CDR3 sequences, approximately 70% appearing once. The receptor comes from a female donor with breast cancer. Some clones in this sample may be carry-over from other donors' samples. Sequencing was performed on tumor-adjacent breast tissue.

CDR3 nucleotide sequence: TGTGCCAGCACCATTGGGGGTTTCGGAAACACCATATATTTT. It yields the protein CASTIGGFGNTIYF. The chain employs TRBV7-6 and TRBJ1-3; D is possibly TRBD1 (5 bases). The V and J ends lost 7 bases and 4 bases respectively, with 14 bases between them. The CDR3 runs to 14 residues. Germline CDR1 is SGHVS and CDR2 is FNYEAQ. The whole variable domain, remainder taken from reference TRBV7-6 and TRBJ1-3, is GAGVSQSPRYKVTKRGQDVALRCDPISGHVSLYWYRQALGQGPEFLTYFNYEAQQDKSGLPNDRFSAERPEGSISTLTIQRTEQRDSAMYRCASTIGGFGNTIYFGEGSWLTVV.